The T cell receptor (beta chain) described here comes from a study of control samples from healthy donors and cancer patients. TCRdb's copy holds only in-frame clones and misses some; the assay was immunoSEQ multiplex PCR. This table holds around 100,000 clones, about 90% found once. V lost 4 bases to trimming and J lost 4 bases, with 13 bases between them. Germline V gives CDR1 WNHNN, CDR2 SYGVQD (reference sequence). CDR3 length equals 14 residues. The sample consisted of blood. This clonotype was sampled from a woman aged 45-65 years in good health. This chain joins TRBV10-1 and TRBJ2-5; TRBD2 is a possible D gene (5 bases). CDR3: CASSVEGEVETQYF. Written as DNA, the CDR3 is TGCGCCAGCAGTGTCGAGGGAGAGGTAGAGACCCAGTACTTC.